The 4 T cell receptor beta chains below were found in one sample sequenced in a study of blood T cell repertoires in COVID-19. Using immunoSEQ multiplex PCR, the repertoire was profiled, and TCRdb retains in-frame clones only, with some absent. The top ten clones hold around 16% of a sample with a few hundred thousand clones, about 80% of them seen once. Sequencing was carried out using PBMCs or T cells enriched from blood (not recorded which). The receptors stem from a man between 35 and 55 years old who had recovered from COVID-19.

The genes are TRBV29-1 and TRBJ1-2; 7 bases are shared with TRBD1. The germline gives CDR1 SQVTM, CDR2 ANQGSEA. The CDR3 is made up of 11 amino acids. V trimming: 7 bases; J trimming: 4 bases; junction bases outside the gene matches: 3. The CDR3: CSGQGGYGYTF. Here the CDR3 DNA reads TGCAGCGGGCAGGGGGGCTATGGCTACACCTTC.

The rearrangement links TRBV29-1 to TRBJ1-5, with 8 bases that match TRBD1. CDR1 and CDR2 (germline): SQVTM, ANQGSEA. The length of the CDR3 is 16 residues. Trimming cost V 4 bases and J 5 bases; bases outside gene matches: 13. CDR3 nucleotide sequence: TGCAGCGTTGGGACAGGGACGGTCGGTATCCATCAGCCCCAGCATTTT. It specifies CSVGTGTVGIHQPQHF.

The chain couples TRBV5-4 to TRBJ1-2; unclear D gene. V was shortened by 1 base and J by 0 bases, with 4 bases between the two germline ends. The CDR3 has 13 residues. Germline V gene data show CDR1 as SGHNT and CDR2 as YYREEE (reference sequence). The CDR3 DNA follows: TGTGCCAGCAGCTTGAGCGCTAACTATGGCTACACCTTC. Residues: CASSLSANYGYTF.

This chain joins TRBV19 and TRBJ2-5; perhaps TRBD1 as D (6 bases). Trimming took off 8 bases at V and 5 bases at J, with 21 bases between the two ends. The V gene's germline CDR1 is LNHDA and CDR2 SQIVND (reference sequence). CDR3 length: 15 residues. CDR3 protein: CASRDTGTKGETQYF. Written as DNA, the CDR3 is TGTGCCAGTCGGGACACCGGGACAAAGGGGGAGACCCAGTACTTC.